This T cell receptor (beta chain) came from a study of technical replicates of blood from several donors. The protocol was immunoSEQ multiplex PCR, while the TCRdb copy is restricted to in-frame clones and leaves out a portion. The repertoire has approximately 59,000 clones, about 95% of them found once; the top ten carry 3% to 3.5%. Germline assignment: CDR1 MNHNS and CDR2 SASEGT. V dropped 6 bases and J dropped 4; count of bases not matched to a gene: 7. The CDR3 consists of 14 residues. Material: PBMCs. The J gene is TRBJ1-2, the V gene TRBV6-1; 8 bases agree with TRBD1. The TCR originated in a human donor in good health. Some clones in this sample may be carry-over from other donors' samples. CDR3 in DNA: TGTGCCAGCAGCGGCAGGGGGCTTACCTATGGCTACACCTTC. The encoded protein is CASSGRGLTYGYTF.